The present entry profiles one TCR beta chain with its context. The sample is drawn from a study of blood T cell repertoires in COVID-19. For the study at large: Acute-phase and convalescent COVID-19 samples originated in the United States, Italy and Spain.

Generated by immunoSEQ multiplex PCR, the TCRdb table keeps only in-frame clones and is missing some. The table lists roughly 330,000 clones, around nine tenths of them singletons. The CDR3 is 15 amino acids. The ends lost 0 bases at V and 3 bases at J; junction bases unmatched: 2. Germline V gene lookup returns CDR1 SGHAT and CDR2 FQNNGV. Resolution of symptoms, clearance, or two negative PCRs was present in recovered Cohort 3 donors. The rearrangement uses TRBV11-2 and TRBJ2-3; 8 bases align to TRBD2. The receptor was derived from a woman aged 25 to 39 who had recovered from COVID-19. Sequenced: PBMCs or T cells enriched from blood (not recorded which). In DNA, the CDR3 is TGTGCCAGCAGCTTAGATCGGGGGGGGACAGATACGCAGTATTTT. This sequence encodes CASSLDRGGTDTQYF.